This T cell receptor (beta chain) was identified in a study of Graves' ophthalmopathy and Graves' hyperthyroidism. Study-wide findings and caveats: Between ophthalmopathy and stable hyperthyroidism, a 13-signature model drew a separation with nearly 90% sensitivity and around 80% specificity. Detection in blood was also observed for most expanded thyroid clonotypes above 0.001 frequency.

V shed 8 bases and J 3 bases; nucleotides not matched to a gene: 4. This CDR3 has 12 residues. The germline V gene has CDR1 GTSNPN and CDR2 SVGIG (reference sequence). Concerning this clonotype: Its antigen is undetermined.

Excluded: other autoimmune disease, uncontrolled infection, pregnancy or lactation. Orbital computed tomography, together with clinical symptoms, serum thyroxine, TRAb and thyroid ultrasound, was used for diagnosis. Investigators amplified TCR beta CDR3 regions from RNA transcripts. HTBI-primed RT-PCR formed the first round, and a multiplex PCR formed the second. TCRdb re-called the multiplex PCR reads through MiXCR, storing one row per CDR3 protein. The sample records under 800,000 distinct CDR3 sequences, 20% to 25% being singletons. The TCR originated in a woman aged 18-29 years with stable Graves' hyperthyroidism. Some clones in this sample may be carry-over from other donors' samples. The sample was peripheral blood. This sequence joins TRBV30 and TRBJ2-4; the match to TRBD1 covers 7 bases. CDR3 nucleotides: TGTGCCATGGACAGGAACAAAAACATTCAGTACTTC. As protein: CAMDRNKNIQYF.